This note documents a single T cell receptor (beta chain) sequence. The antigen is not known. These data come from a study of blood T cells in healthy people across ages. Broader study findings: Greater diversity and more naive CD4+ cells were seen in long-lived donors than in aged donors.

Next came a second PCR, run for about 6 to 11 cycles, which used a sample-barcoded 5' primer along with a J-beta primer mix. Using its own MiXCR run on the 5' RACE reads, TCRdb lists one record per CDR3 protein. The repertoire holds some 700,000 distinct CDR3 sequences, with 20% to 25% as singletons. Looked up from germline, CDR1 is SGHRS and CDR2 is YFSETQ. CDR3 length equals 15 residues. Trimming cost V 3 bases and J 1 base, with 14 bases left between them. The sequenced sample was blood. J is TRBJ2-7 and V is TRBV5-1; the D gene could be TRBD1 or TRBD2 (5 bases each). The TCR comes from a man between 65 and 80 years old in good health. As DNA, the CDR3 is TGCGCCAGCAGCTCCTCGGGGACGTCTTCCTACGAGCAGTACTTC. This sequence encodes CASSSSGTSSYEQYF.